Listed below are T cell receptor beta chains from one sample, sequenced in a study of vaccination and CD4 T cells after COVID-19. In TCRdb, the PCR reads were re-called with MiXCR into one record per CDR3 protein. Of more than 25,000 distinct CDR3 sequences in the sample, over 30% were seen once. Their target antigens are unknown. The sequenced sample was CD4+ T cells from blood, cultured in vitro, obtained about 7 months after SARS-CoV-2 vaccination. Receptor source: a human donor who had recovered from COVID-19. CDR3s include the opening cysteine and the closing phenylalanine or tryptophan. The D gene is left open where the match is weak. Rows give clone size only sometimes, using once, few, many, or a class for an expanded clone.

clone size,J gene,V gene,D gene,CDR3 protein,CDR3 DNA
NA,TRBJ1-2,TRBV12-3/TRBV12-4,NA,CASRTDGNYGYTF,TGTGCCAGCAGAACGGACGGGAACTATGGCTACACCTTC
NA,TRBJ1-1,TRBV28,TRBD1,CASSPGQIHTEAFF,TGTGCCAGCAGTCCGGGACAGATCCACACTGAAGCTTTCTTT
once,TRBJ2-1,TRBV2,TRBD1,CASSDEGAQQFF,TGTGCCAGCAGTGATGAGGGGGCCCAGCAGTTCTTC
medium-sized,TRBJ1-5,TRBV7-9,NA,CASSGTDNQPQHF,TGTGCCAGCAGCGGGACGGACAATCAGCCCCAGCATTTT
NA,TRBJ1-5,TRBV7-2,NA,CASTPQGLRNQPQHF,TGTGCCAGCACCCCACAGGGATTGCGCAATCAGCCCCAGCATTTT
few,TRBJ2-3,TRBV6-5,TRBD1,CASSSRPGGFRTDTQYF,TGTGCCAGCAGTTCCCGGCCAGGGGGCTTTAGGACAGATACGCAGTATTTT
few,TRBJ2-2,TRBV7-9,NA,CASSSRGGELFF,TGTGCCAGCAGCTCCAGGGGCGGGGAGCTGTTTTTT
NA,TRBJ1-5,TRBV19,NA,CASSRVTANNQPQHF,TGTGCCAGTAGTCGTGTCACAGCGAACAATCAGCCCCAGCATTTT
NA,TRBJ2-1,TRBV19,NA,CASSHTDITYNEQFF,TGTGCCAGTAGTCATACGGACATCACCTACAATGAGCAGTTCTTC
NA,TRBJ1-2,TRBV18,TRBD1,CASSPPPGQNYGYTF,TGTGCCAGCTCACCACCTCCGGGACAGAACTATGGCTACACCTTC
NA,TRBJ2-3,TRBV12-3/TRBV12-4,NA,CASSWSQTDTQYF,TGTGCCAGCAGTTGGTCGCAGACAGATACGCAGTATTTT
NA,TRBJ1-5,TRBV15,TRBD1,CATSRGAGGGQPQHF,TGTGCCACCAGCAGAGGGGCAGGGGGCGGTCAGCCCCAGCATTTT
few,TRBJ2-3,TRBV20-1,NA,CSASHGAGVTDTQYF,TGCAGTGCTAGCCACGGGGCAGGGGTCACAGATACGCAGTATTTT
NA,TRBJ2-3,TRBV6-2/TRBV6-3,NA,CASSKQGTDTQYF,TGTGCCAGCAGTAAACAGGGAACAGATACGCAGTATTTT
few,TRBJ2-1,TRBV6-5,NA,CASSYSVRANEQFF,TGTGCCAGCAGTTACTCAGTCAGGGCTAATGAGCAGTTCTTC
few,TRBJ2-2,TRBV15,TRBD2,CATSQRDGAGAGELFF,TGTGCCACCAGCCAACGGGATGGGGCGGGAGCCGGGGAGCTGTTTTTT
few,TRBJ2-3,TRBV6-1,NA,CASSEDRADTQYF,TGTGCCAGCAGTGAAGACAGGGCCGATACGCAGTATTTT
NA,TRBJ1-4,TRBV20-1,TRBD1,CSARESHADRVNEKLFF,TGCAGTGCGAGAGAGTCCCACGCGGACAGGGTCAATGAAAAACTGTTTTTT
few,TRBJ2-7,TRBV20-1,TRBD1,CSARPGQGIHEQYF,TGCAGTGCTAGACCGGGACAGGGGATCCACGAGCAGTACTTC
NA,TRBJ1-5,TRBV5-4,TRBD1,CASSLGGQGASQPQHF,TGTGCCAGCAGCTTGGGGGGACAGGGGGCATCTCAGCCCCAGCATTTT
NA,TRBJ1-1,TRBV19,NA,CASSIGGRPNTEAFF,TGTGCCAGTAGTATAGGTGGCAGACCGAACACTGAAGCTTTCTTT
NA,TRBJ2-7,TRBV7-3,NA,CASSIGAGQGEQYF,TGTGCCAGCAGCATCGGGGCGGGACAAGGCGAGCAGTACTTC
NA,TRBJ2-5,TRBV19,NA,CASSIGWGRVPGETQYF,TGTGCCAGTAGTATCGGTTGGGGCAGGGTCCCCGGAGAGACCCAGTACTTC
few,TRBJ2-3,TRBV15,NA,CATSSTYFLTDTQYF,TGTGCCACCAGCAGCACCTATTTTCTGACAGATACGCAGTATTTT
NA,TRBJ2-3,TRBV27,TRBD2,CASSAGLAGGTDTQYF,TGTGCCAGCAGTGCGGGACTAGCGGGAGGCACAGATACGCAGTATTTT
few,TRBJ2-1,TRBV24-1,TRBD2,CATSGAGGVDEQFF,TGTGCCACCAGTGGGGCGGGAGGTGTCGATGAGCAGTTCTTC
NA,TRBJ2-7,TRBV28,NA,CASSYRLFTTSYEQYF,TGTGCCAGCAGCTACCGACTCTTTACGACATCCTACGAGCAGTACTTC
NA,TRBJ2-6,TRBV28,NA,CASSHYRGLTDSGANVLTF,TGTGCCAGCAGTCACTACAGGGGACTGACTGACTCTGGGGCCAACGTCCTGACTTTC
NA,TRBJ1-2,TRBV28,TRBD1,CAAQYTPRQGMGYGYTF,TGTGCCGCTCAGTATACGCCTCGACAGGGGATGGGCTATGGCTACACCTTC
NA,TRBJ1-2,TRBV5-4,TRBD1,CASSPGTVGYGYTF,TGTGCCAGCAGCCCTGGGACAGTGGGGTATGGCTACACCTTC
NA,TRBJ2-5,TRBV20-1,NA,CSAFLAGAGARETQYF,TGCAGTGCATTCCTCGCAGGGGCGGGAGCGCGGGAGACCCAGTACTTC
NA,TRBJ1-1,TRBV19,NA,CASTGTKNTEAFF,TGTGCCAGCACCGGGACAAAGAACACTGAAGCTTTCTTT
NA,TRBJ2-1,TRBV6-1,NA,CASSESKESYNEQFF,TGTGCCAGCAGTGAAAGTAAGGAGTCCTACAATGAGCAGTTCTTC
NA,TRBJ1-2,TRBV28,TRBD1,CASSLGTVASGYTF,TGTGCCAGCAGCCTTGGGACAGTAGCATCCGGCTACACCTTC
NA,TRBJ2-7,TRBV6-1,NA,CASSPRDTGVAHEQYF,TGTGCCAGCAGTCCACGTGATACGGGAGTTGCCCACGAGCAGTACTTC
few,TRBJ2-7,TRBV7-9,TRBD2,CASSLGGTRESYEQYF,TGTGCCAGCAGCTTAGGAGGGACTAGGGAATCCTACGAGCAGTACTTC
NA,TRBJ2-5,TRBV7-7,NA,CASSLDVGRGQETQYF,TGTGCTAGCAGCTTAGATGTCGGCAGGGGCCAAGAGACCCAGTACTTC
NA,TRBJ2-1,TRBV7-9,TRBD1,CASSPLPGRGQGAYNEQFF,TGTGCCAGCAGCCCCCTTCCCGGGCGGGGACAGGGGGCCTACAATGAGCAGTTCTTC
few,TRBJ2-5,TRBV20-1,NA,CSVELAQETQYF,TGCAGTGTTGAACTAGCACAAGAGACCCAGTACTTC
few,TRBJ2-7,TRBV7-9,NA,CASSLDPIAGEQYF,TGTGCCAGCAGCTTAGACCCGATCGCGGGCGAGCAGTACTTC
few,TRBJ2-5,TRBV28,NA,CASRDSLQETQYF,TGTGCCAGCAGGGACTCGCTACAAGAGACCCAGTACTTC
NA,TRBJ2-2,TRBV7-9,TRBD2,CASNSGTRQVGTGELFF,TGTGCCAGCAATTCCGGGACTAGACAAGTAGGGACCGGGGAGCTGTTTTTT
NA,TRBJ2-7,TRBV2,NA,CASSVQGKRYKQYF,TGTGCCAGCAGTGTACAGGGAAAGAGGTACAAGCAGTACTTC
NA,TRBJ1-1,TRBV19,TRBD1,CASSQQGVDTEAFF,TGTGCCAGTAGTCAGCAGGGGGTCGACACTGAAGCTTTCTTT